The 13 T cell receptor delta chains presented below share a single source sample, sequenced in a study of γδ T cells in repeated Plasmodium falciparum infection. Gammadelta T cells were flow-sorted from PBMC into Vgamma9/Vdelta2+ and Vdelta2-negative populations for bulk analysis. TCRdb re-identified clones in the multiplex PCR reads via CATT. Of approximately 93,000 delta-chain clones detected, roughly 0.98% appear once; the ten largest clones hold 7.5% to 10%. Material for sequencing was gamma-delta T cells from blood. The receptors shown here come from a pool of human donors (malaria-infected and uninfected, not separated).

This clone was recorded at least ten times. Translating this DNA gives a protein that differs at residue 16 from the TCRdb one, which belongs to a much larger clone; a read error is likely, and the protein shown is this translation. J is TRDJ1 and V is TRDV1; tentative D call: TRDD2 (6 bases). Looked up from germline, CDR1 is TSWWSYY and CDR2 is QGS. The CDR3 has 23 residues. V gave up 3 bases and J gave up 0 bases, with 35 bases separating them. Written as DNA, the CDR3 is TGTGCTCTTGGGGATCACATCCCTGTAGTGCCACCGGGGGTCCTACTGTACACCGATAAACTCATCTTT. It specifies CALGDHIPVVPPGVLLYTDKLIF.

Concerning this clone itself: The protein in TCRdb stems from a much larger clone and differs at residue 18 from this DNA's translation, likely a read error; here the protein is translated from the DNA. The V gene is TRDV1; the J gene was not called; the table's D gene call, TRDD3, was not cross checked with the DNA. Germline lookup yields CDR1 TSWWSYY and CDR2 QGS. The CDR3 loop spans 20 amino acids. The CDR3 spells CALGELGPPAGRSFTDKPIF. CDR3 sequence (DNA): TGTGCTCTTGGGGAACTTGGGCCCCCCGCGGGCCGCTCCTTCACCGATAAACCCATCTTT.

This clone came up a few times. The chain joins TRDV1 to TRDJ1, with 7 bases that match TRDD3. The J gene is absent in TCRdb and was assigned here via DNA matching to germline. The CDR3 has 20 amino acids. CDR1 TSWWSYY and CDR2 QGS come from the germline V gene. Trimming took 2 bases from V and 0 from J; bases not matched to a gene: 18. The CDR3 bases are TGTGCTCTTGGGGAATTATGGCCGTACTGGGGCCAGGGGCACACCGATAAACTCATCTTT. This codes for CALGELWPYWGQGHTDKLIF.

Only a few counts were recorded for this clone. The TCRdb record carries a much larger clone's protein, which differs from this DNA's translation at residue 19; a read error is the likely cause, and the protein listed here is the DNA translation. For the CDR3, the DNA is TGTGCTCTTGGGGAAAGGTATTTTAATACTATAAGGGATACGAGAGTGGTGAATCCCATCTTT. This translates into CALGERYFNTIRDTRVVNPIF. No J gene was assigned, while the V gene was called as TRDV1; the table's D call, TRDD3, has no DNA check behind it. Germline CDR1 and CDR2: TSWWSYY and QGS. The CDR3 runs to 21 residues.

This clone has at least ten counts. The mismatch at residue 3 between this DNA's translation and the TCRdb protein of a much larger clone likely reflects a read error; the protein shown is translated from the DNA. The genes are TRDV2 and TRDJ2, with 8 positions matching TRDD3. The CDR3 has 15 residues. Germline V gene lookup returns CDR1 GEAIGNYY and CDR2 EKD. The CDR3 region is CARDRVGDQAGQLFF. CDR3 sequence (DNA): TGTGCCCGTGACAGGGTGGGGGATCAGGCCGGACAACTCTTCTTT.

In regard to this clone: This DNA's translation differs at residue 17 from TCRdb's protein, which comes from a much larger clone; a read error is likely, and the protein shown is translated from the DNA. V and J are TRDV2 and TRDJ1; tentatively, D is TRDD3 (5 bases). The J gene is not listed in TCRdb, so it was assigned here from a DNA match to germline. Germline loops: CDR1 GEAIGNYY, CDR2 EKD. Trimming cost V 3 bases and J 0 bases, with 43 bases left between them. This CDR3 is 25 amino acids long. CDR3 coding DNA: TGTGCCTGTGACTACTTTCGATATACGCGGTCCCCAGAGGTCCGGCCCCCTCAGTACACCGATAAACTCATCTTT. Its protein product is CACDYFRYTRSPEVRPPQYTDKLIF.

This clone was seen repeatedly, ten times or more. It is likely a read error: a sequence one base away is far more abundant. Other DNA sequences in the same sample also yield this CDR3. No J gene call was made, and the V gene is TRDV2; TRDD3 reflects the table's D call only, with no check against the DNA. The CDR3 extends over 15 amino acids. Germline CDR1 is GEAIGNYY and CDR2 is EKD. This CDR3 is CACDTVGISTDKLIF. The CDR3 bases are TGTGCCTGTGACACAGTGGGGATAAGTACCGATAAGCTCATCTTT.

A word on this clone: The mismatch at residue 5 between this DNA's translation and the TCRdb protein of a much larger clone likely reflects a read error; the protein shown is translated from the DNA. This chain uses TRDV2 with TRDJ1, with 7 bases matching TRDD3. This CDR3 has 18 residues. Germline trimming cut 3 bases from V and 1 base from J; bases unmatched to any gene: 16. Germline-derived CDR1 and CDR2 are GEAIGNYY and EKD. The CDR3 DNA reads TGTGCCTGTGACCCCGGACTGGGGAAGGGTCTGGGCACCGATAAACTCATCTTT. It encodes CACDPGLGKGLGTDKLIF.

On this clone: The protein given by TCRdb reflects a much larger clone and differs at residue 16 from this DNA's translation, likely from a read error; the protein shown is the DNA's translation. This chain connects TRDV1 to TRDJ2; TRDD3 matches 7 bases. TCRdb leaves out the J gene; it was filled in here by matching the DNA to germline. Germline CDR1 reads TSWWSYY; CDR2 reads QGS. The CDR3 is 19 amino acids. CDR3 DNA: TGTGCTCTTGGGGAACCTCTTAAAACGACCTGGGGGTACAGCGCACGACTCTTCTTT. Protein product: CALGEPLKTTWGYSARLFF.

This clone was seen a handful of times. The likely explanation is a read error, given a far larger clone one base away. In the same sample, other DNA sequences code for this CDR3. The chain links TRDV1 to TRDJ1; TRDD3 matches at 8 bases. The CDR3 runs 23 residues. From germline, CDR1 is TSWWSYY and CDR2 QGS. The CDR3 coding sequence is TGTGCTCTTGGGGAACTTCCCTACGGCTGGGGGAAGCGGCTCTATCGAAACACCGATAAACTCATCTTC. Translating gives CALGELPYGWGKRLYRNTDKLIF.

In this sample, this clone turned up a few times. The TCRdb protein, from a much larger clone, departs from this DNA's translation at residue 5, likely by read error; the protein shown derives from the DNA. CDR3 nucleotides: TGTGCTCTTGGGAAACTGAGGGGGACCCTAGCTTACACCGATAAACTCATCTTT. Protein: CALGKLRGTLAYTDKLIF. The gene calls are TRDV1 and TRDJ1, with D possibly matching TRDD3 (6 bases). From germline, CDR1 is TSWWSYY and CDR2 QGS. The CDR3 runs 18 residues.

This clone was detected ten times or more. The chain has TRDV1 and TRDJ1, with TRDD3 matching 10 bases. With 3 bases clipped from V and 2 bases from J, the junction kept 21 bases outside the gene matches. The length of the CDR3 is 21 residues. In germline, CDR1 is TSWWSYY, CDR2 QGS. CDR3 loop: CALGDLTLRDPVLGDTDKLIF. As DNA, the CDR3 is TGTGCTCTTGGGGACCTAACTCTCCGGGACCCTGTACTGGGGGATACCGATAAACTCATCTTT.

This clone was detected many times. The protein TCRdb lists belongs to a much larger clone and differs from this DNA's translation at residue 11, which points to a read error; the protein shown is made from the DNA. This sequence joins TRDV2 and TRDJ1, with D possibly TRDD3 on 6 matching bases. The J gene is not listed in TCRdb, so it was assigned here from a DNA match to germline. The germline gives CDR1 GEAIGNYY, CDR2 EKD. The CDR3 runs 16 residues. V shed 1 base and J shed 3 bases, with 17 bases lying between them. CDR3 protein: CACDTGIYRIADKLIF. In DNA form, the CDR3 reads TGTGCCTGTGACACGGGGATTTATAGGATCGCCGATAAACTCATCTTT.